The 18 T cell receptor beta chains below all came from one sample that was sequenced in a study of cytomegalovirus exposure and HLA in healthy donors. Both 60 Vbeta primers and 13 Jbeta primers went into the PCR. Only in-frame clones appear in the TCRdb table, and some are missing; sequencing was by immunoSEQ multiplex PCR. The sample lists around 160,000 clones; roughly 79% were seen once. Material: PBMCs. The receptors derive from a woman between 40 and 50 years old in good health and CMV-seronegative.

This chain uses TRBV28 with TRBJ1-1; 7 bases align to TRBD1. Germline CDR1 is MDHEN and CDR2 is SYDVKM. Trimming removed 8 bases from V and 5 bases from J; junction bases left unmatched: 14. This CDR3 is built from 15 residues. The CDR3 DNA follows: TGTGCCAGCTTAAGAGGGCAGGGGGTTGGGACTGAAGCTTTCTTT. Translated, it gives CASLRGQGVGTEAFF.

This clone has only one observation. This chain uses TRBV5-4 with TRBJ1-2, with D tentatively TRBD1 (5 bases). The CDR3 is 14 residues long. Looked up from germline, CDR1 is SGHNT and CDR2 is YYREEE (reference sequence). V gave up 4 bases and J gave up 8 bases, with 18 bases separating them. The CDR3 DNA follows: TGTGCCAGCAGCGCTCCGCGGGACCACGGGGGCTACACCTTC. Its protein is CASSAPRDHGGYTF.

CDR3 sequence reads: CAWRKTGSIQYF. CDR3 coding DNA: TGTGCCTGGAGGAAGACAGGGAGCATTCAGTACTTC. V and J are TRBV30 and TRBJ2-4; 7 nucleotides match TRBD1. The trim removed 3 bases at V and 9 bases at J, leaving 5 bases unmatched. The CDR3 has 12 amino acids. CDR1 is GTSNPN, CDR2 SVGIG, per germline (reference sequence).

The CDR3 sequence is CASRASSYEQYF. The CDR3 DNA sequence: TGTGCCAGCAGGGCCTCATCCTACGAGCAGTACTTC. The V and J genes are TRBV2 and TRBJ2-7; no firm D call. The CDR3 length is 12 residues. The germline CDR1 and CDR2 sequences are SNHLY and FYNNEI. Trimming took 6 bases from V and 1 from J, leaving 7 bases between them. Variable domain in full (rest from reference TRBV2 and TRBJ2-7): EPEVTQTPSHQVTQMGQEVILRCVPISNHLYFYWYRQILGQKVEFLVSFYNNEISEKSEIFDDQFSVERPDGSNFTLKIRSTKLEDSAMYFCASRASSYEQYFGPGTRLTVT.

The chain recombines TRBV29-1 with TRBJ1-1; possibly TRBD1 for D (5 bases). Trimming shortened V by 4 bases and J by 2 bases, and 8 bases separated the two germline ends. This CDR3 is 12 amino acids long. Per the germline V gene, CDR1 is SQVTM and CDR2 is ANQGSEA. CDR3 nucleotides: TGCAGCGTTGTATGGACAAACACTGAAGCTTTCTTT. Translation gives CSVVWTNTEAFF.

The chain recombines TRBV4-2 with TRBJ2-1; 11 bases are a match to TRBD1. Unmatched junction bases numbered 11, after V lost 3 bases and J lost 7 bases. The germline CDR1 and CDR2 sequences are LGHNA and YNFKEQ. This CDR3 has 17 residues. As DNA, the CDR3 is TGTGCCAGCAGCCAGAGCAGCGGGACAGGGGGGCGTAATGAGCAGTTCTTC. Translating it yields CASSQSSGTGGRNEQFF.

CDR3 sequence: CAWSAGQYYEQYF. For the CDR3, the DNA is TGTGCCTGGAGTGCGGGACAGTACTACGAGCAGTACTTC. The V and J genes are TRBV30 and TRBJ2-7; 7 nucleotides line up with TRBD1. The germline CDR1 and CDR2 sequences are GTSNPN and SVGIG (reference sequence). Trimming took 1 base from V and 3 from J; bases not matched to a gene: 3. This CDR3 region has 13 residues.

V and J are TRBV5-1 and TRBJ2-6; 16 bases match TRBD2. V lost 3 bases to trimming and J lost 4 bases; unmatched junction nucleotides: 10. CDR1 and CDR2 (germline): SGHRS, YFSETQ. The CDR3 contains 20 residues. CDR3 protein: CASSSQGLAGGGPGANVLTF. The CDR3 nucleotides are TGCGCCAGCAGCTCCCAGGGACTAGCGGGAGGGGGCCCCGGGGCCAACGTCCTGACTTTC.

The CDR3 spells CASSLFRQGSPQPQHF. Here the CDR3 DNA reads TGTGCCAGCAGTTTATTCCGGCAGGGCTCCCCTCAGCCCCAGCATTTT. J is TRBJ1-5 and V is TRBV28; D is possibly TRBD1 (5 bases). V lost 1 base and J lost 6, with 16 bases in between. Germline V CDR1 and CDR2: MDHEN, SYDVKM. This CDR3 is 16 amino acids long.

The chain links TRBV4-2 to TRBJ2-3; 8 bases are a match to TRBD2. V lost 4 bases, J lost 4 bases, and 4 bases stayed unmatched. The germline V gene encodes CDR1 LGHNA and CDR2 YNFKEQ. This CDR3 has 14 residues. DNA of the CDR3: TGTGCCAGCAGCCTGACTAGCGTCGCAGATACGCAGTATTTT. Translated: CASSLTSVADTQYF.

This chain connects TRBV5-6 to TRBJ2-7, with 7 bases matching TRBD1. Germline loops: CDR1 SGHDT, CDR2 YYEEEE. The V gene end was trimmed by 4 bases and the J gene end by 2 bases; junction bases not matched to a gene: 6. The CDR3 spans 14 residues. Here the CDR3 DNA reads TGTGCCAGCAGCCCATCAACAGGGGCCTACGAGCAGTACTTC. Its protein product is CASSPSTGAYEQYF.

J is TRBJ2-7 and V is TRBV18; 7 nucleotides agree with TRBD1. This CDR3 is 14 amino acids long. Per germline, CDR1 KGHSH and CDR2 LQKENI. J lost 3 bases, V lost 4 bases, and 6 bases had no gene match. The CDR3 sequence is CASSHRDSNYEQYF. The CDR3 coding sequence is TGTGCCAGCTCACACCGGGACAGCAACTACGAGCAGTACTTC.

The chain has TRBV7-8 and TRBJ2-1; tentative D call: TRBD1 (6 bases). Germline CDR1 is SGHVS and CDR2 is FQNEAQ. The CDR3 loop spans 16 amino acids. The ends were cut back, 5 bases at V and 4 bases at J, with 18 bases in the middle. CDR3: CASSVYRDPPYNEQFF. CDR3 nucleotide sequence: TGTGCCAGCAGCGTCTACAGGGACCCCCCTTACAATGAGCAGTTCTTC.

The CDR3 here is CASSLGLAGQGYNEQFF. CDR3 coding DNA: TGTGCCAGCAGCTTGGGTTTAGCGGGGCAAGGGTACAATGAGCAGTTCTTC. This rearrangement joins TRBV11-1 to TRBJ2-1, with TRBD2 matching 8 bases. V lost 3 bases to trimming and J lost 4 bases; unmatched junction nucleotides: 11. The V gene's germline CDR1 is SGHAT and CDR2 FQDESV (reference sequence). This CDR3 region has 17 residues.

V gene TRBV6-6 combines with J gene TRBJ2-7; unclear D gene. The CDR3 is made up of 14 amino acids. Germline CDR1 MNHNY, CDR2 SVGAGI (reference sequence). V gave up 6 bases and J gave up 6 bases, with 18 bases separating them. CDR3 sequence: CASSHQVQVGEQYF. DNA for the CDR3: TGTGCCAGCAGCCACCAGGTCCAGGTGGGCGAGCAGTACTTC.

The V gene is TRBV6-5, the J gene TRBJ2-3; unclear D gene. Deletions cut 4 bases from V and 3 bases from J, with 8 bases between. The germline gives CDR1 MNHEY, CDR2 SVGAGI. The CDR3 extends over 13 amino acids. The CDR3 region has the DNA TGTGCCAGCAGTTCCGACTCAACAGATACGCAGTATTTT. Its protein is CASSSDSTDTQYF.

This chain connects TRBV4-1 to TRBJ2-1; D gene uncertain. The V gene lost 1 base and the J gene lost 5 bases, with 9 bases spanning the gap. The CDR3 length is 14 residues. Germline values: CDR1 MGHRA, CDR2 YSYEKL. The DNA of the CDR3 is TGCGCCAGCAGCCAAGGGCTGAATGACAATGAGCAGTTCTTC. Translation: CASSQGLNDNEQFF.

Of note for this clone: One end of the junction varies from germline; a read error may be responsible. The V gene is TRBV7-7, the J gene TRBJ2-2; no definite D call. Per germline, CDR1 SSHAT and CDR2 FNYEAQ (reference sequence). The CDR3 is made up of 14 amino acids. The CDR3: CASSTPLVPGELFF. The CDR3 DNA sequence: TGTGCTAGCAGCACTCCTCTAGTACCCGGGGAGCTGTTTTTT.